This TCR beta chain originates from a study of CD8 T cells in Susac syndrome. The TEMRA cells underwent FACS enrichment, while the CD8+ and CD4+ T cells underwent negative isolation. V was shortened by 5 bases and J by 0 bases, with 20 bases between the two germline ends. CDR1 is DFQATT and CDR2 is SNEGSKA in the germline V gene (reference sequence). The CDR3 has 16 residues. RNA, at roughly 0.45 to 1 ug, was reverse transcribed with random hexamers. Amplification of TCR beta CDR3 across 54 Vbeta and 13 Jbeta was performed with immunoSEQ multiplex PCR. One entry per CDR3 protein, called by TCRdb with MiXCR from the immunoSEQ multiplex PCR reads. This sample has around 230,000 distinct CDR3 sequences, with around 96% found just once.

The TCR comes from a human donor with multiple sclerosis. The J gene is TRBJ2-7, the V gene TRBV20-1; D tentatively reads TRBD1 or TRBD2 (6 bases each). Sequenced sample: CD4+ T cells from PBMCs. The CDR3 bases are TGCAGTGCTTCTCAAATCGCGGGACACCGCTCCTACGAGCAGTACTTC. It encodes CSASQIAGHRSYEQYF.